This TCR beta chain was captured in a study of blood T cell repertoires in COVID-19 (dated by TCRdb to 2018 to 2020). Regarding the research as a whole: Collaborator samples came from the United States, Italy and Spain and covered acute and convalescent phases of COVID-19. The material from the prospective study consisted of cDNA or gDNA derived from T cells, B-cell-depleted T cells, or PBMCs. A freely available public database, intended as a resource for researchers studying the immune response to SARS-CoV-2, is where the repertoires were released. The samples were drawn from the first 160 participants of the ongoing ImmuneRACE study and from over 950 subjects provided by 6 global collaborators. The sample metadata nearly always contained a de-identified subject ID, COVID-19 status, age in years and sex. Where available, HLA class I and class II types were taken from metadata supplied by the sample provider and were not determined by assay-based typing. Subjects who had been exposed to COVID-19, were actively infected with it, or had recovered from it provided the deeply sampled blood TCRbeta repertoires that made up the dataset.

Study-wide conclusions, independent of this receptor: How much clinical and demographic metadata was included differed by source and by participant, and the metadata was provided uncurated.

Samples from volunteer blood donors who had recovered from COVID-19 were contributed by a second Seattle source. The collaborating institutions used their own protocols to collect whole blood in K2EDTA tubes. For TCRbeta analysis, collaborator samples were shipped as frozen whole blood, as isolated PBMCs, or as DNA extracted from either sample type. The germline V gene specifies SGHTA as CDR1 and FQGNSA as CDR2. The CDR3 goes from the cysteine to the phenylalanine over 15 residues. The read is trimmed to its CDR3 DNA, 45 bases read in frame from base 1. V and J are truncated by 2 bases and 4 bases respectively, leaving an intervening sequence of 14 bases. The immunoSEQ Assay, a bias-controlled multiplex PCR, was used to amplify TCRbeta CDR3 regions from genomic DNA. As for the original processing: Within the assay, amplification of reference gene primers was used to estimate how many nucleated cells each sample contained. To quantify the absolute abundance of each unique TCRbeta CDR3 rearrangement, sequence reads were collapsed and filtered. For each sample, productive Simpson clonality was calculated by taking the square root of Simpson's diversity index across productive rearrangements. TCRdb limited this immuneACCESS table to in-frame rearrangements with V and J called. A share of clones is missing; checked studies link under half to unresolved V genes, and the rest is unexplained. V, J and clone size are those of that table, while D and trimming were read from the DNA. For this sample there are about 230,000 clones; 65% to 90% appear just once. The top ten constitute under 2.5% of the sample.

As to this clone: Its binding antigen is unknown. Base qualities are not at hand, and no much larger clone is one base apart.

The chain was built from TRBV7-2 and TRBJ1-2, and perhaps TRBD1 as D gene, on 5 matching bases. The sample consisted of peripheral blood. The TCR comes from a man between 35 and 55 years old who had recovered from COVID-19. The CDR3 reads CASSLSTAGSYGYTF. The DNA sequence is as follows: TGTGCCAGCAGCTTATCGACAGCGGGAAGCTATGGCTACACCTTC. When the CDR3 is completed using the reference TRBV7-2 and TRBJ1-2 genes on either side, the full variable domain is GAGVSQSPSNKVTEKGKDVELRCDPISGHTALYWYRQSLGQGLEFLIYFQGNSAPDKSGLPSDRFSAERTGGSVSTLTIQRTQQEDSAVYLCASSLSTAGSYGYTFGSGTRLTVV.